This T cell receptor beta chain came from a study of T-cell reconstitution after alpha-beta-depleted transplantation in children (dated by TCRdb to 2016 to 2017). Regarding the complete study: Using TCR repertoire profiling, the study quantitatively followed how T-cell immune reconstitution unfolded in children after TCRalphabeta/CD19-depleted allogeneic hematopoietic cell transplantation.

The CDR3 runs 14 amino acids, cysteine and phenylalanine included. Solely the CDR3 DNA is kept, with 42 bases framed from the first base. V ends up 5 bases short and J 2 bases short, with an unmatched junction base count of 4. Via the germline V gene (reference sequence), CDR1 is DFQATT and CDR2 SNEGSKA. The library was generated by PCR. TCRdb lists the instrument as Illumina HiSeq 2500. To normalize quantification of the TCRbeta repertoire, the TCR libraries were built with molecular barcoding that relied on unique molecular identifiers. In-frame beta chains were kept once TCRdb had trimmed the public reads at Q25 with fastp and called clones with MiXCR. Here each entry gathers all rows of one CDR3 protein and keeps the most common genes and DNA. For this sample there are about 610,000 distinct CDR3 sequences; about 11% appear just once. Around 4% of the sample is in the top ten clones. In this sample, this clonotype turned up a few times. The target of this receptor is not known. No quality values exist for individual bases; no much larger clone is one base distant.

Sequenced here: PBMCs from the stem cell graft donor, sampled from the stem cell graft. This clonotype was obtained from a human donor who donated a stem cell graft to a child with acute myeloid leukemia. The chain was built from TRBV20-1 and TRBJ2-7; the central 12 bases match TRBD2. CDR3 sequence: CSAPTSGRTYEQYF. DNA sequence: TGCAGTGCTCCTACTAGCGGGAGGACCTACGAGCAGTACTTC.